Listed here are 3 T cell receptor beta chains from one sample, sequenced in a study of PD-1 blockade in classical Hodgkin lymphoma. In every patient, relapse followed autologous stem cell transplantation, while exposure to brentuximab vedotin differed. The protocol was immunoSEQ multiplex PCR, while the TCRdb copy is restricted to in-frame clones and leaves out a portion. The sample yields 20,000 to 30,000 clones, about 70% seen once. Sample: peripheral blood mononuclear cells (PBMCs), taken at baseline. These receptors came from a human donor with classical Hodgkin lymphoma.

A single count supports this clone. This sequence joins TRBV11-2 and TRBJ1-2; TRBD1 aligns across 7 bases. The CDR3 runs 15 residues. CDR1 is SGHAT and CDR2 is FQNNGV in the germline V gene. Germline trimming cut 0 bases from V and 5 bases from J; bases unmatched to any gene: 6. CDR3 residues: CASSLDWTGGYGYTF. The DNA for the CDR3 is TGTGCCAGCAGCTTAGATTGGACAGGCGGATATGGCTACACCTTC.

The chain links TRBV5-1 to TRBJ2-1; possibly TRBD1 for D (5 bases). The V gene's germline CDR1 is SGHRS and CDR2 YFSETQ. This CDR3 has 13 residues. Trimming removed 2 bases at V and 6 bases at J, with 9 bases between. CDR3: CASSLDSRNEQFF. CDR3 bases: TGCGCCAGCAGCTTAGACAGTCGCAATGAGCAGTTCTTC.

This clone was picked up one time. This chain joins TRBV7-2 and TRBJ2-3, with D tentatively TRBD2 (6 bases). The V gene's germline CDR1 is SGHTA and CDR2 FQGNSA. The CDR3 consists of 12 residues. V was clipped by 5 bases and J by 11 bases, with 14 bases between them. CDR3 DNA sequence: TGTGCCAGCAGCCACATGGAGGGCGGGCAGTATTTT. Amino acid sequence: CASSHMEGGQYF.